These 19 T cell receptor beta chains originate from one sample sequenced in a study of immune heterogeneity within non-small cell lung tumors. The TCR beta CDR3 region was amplified by multiplex PCR employing 32 V and 13 J primers. One entry per CDR3 protein, called by TCRdb with MiXCR from the multiplex PCR reads. Of 8,000 to 11,000 distinct CDR3 sequences in the sample, over 15% were seen once. Bulk tumor genomic DNA was the template, and each sample received about 600 ng. Several spatially distant biopsies were obtained per primary tumor intraoperatively. Newly diagnosed with untreated non-small cell lung cancer, the patients underwent curative surgery. Specimen: lung tumor tissue. All receptors derive from a man aged 40-50 years with non-small cell lung cancer.

This clonotype was picked up a small number of times. The J gene is TRBJ2-2, the V gene TRBV7-3; D unclear. CDR3 size: 15 residues. The V end lost 5 bases, the J end lost 0 bases, and 10 bases lay between the germline ends. Germline loops: CDR1 SGHTA, CDR2 FQGTGA. The CDR3 DNA follows: TGTGCCAGCAGCCCCCTGGCAACGAACACCGGGGAGCTGTTTTTT. Its protein is CASSPLATNTGELFF.

This clonotype is categorized as medium-sized. The CDR3 DNA follows: TGTGCCAGCAGCTTAGACAATAGGGGGCTGTGGACGTGGGGGGGAGTGTACTTC. Protein product: CASSLDNRGLWTWGGVYF. The gene calls are TRBV11-3 and TRBJ2-7; D may match TRBD1 or TRBD2 (7 bases each). Germline CDR1 and CDR2: SGHNT and YENEEA. Trimming stripped 0 bases from V and 12 bases from J, with 30 bases between. The CDR3 consists of 18 residues.

This clonotype rates as medium-sized (0.01 to 0.1%). The chain carries TRBV3-1 and TRBJ2-3; 7 nucleotides align to TRBD2. In germline, CDR1 is LGHDT, CDR2 YNNKEL (reference sequence). The CDR3 has 14 residues. The junction had 3 bases not matched to a gene; V was cut back by 0 bases and J by 6 bases. The CDR3 bases are TGTGCCAGCAGCCAAGAGGGAGGGTCGGATACGCAGTATTTT. Translation: CASSQEGGSDTQYF.

Points on this clonotype: The CDR3 carries no conserved terminal phenylalanine or tryptophan, so it likely arises from a read error. It is unclear where the CDR3 begins or ends on the DNA, so no DNA is shown, and the CDR3 is as TCRdb lists it. The CDR3 loop is CASSYLVWGRNEQYFGP. The chain joins TRBV6-2 or TRBV6-3 to TRBJ2-3; no check of the table's D call, TRBD1, against the DNA was made. Germline V gene sequence: CDR1 MNHEY, CDR2 SVGEGT. Counting both end residues, the CDR3 totals 17 amino acids.

This clonotype has ten or more counts. The chain couples TRBV6-1 to TRBJ1-6, with 8 nucleotides matching TRBD1. Germline assignment: CDR1 MNHNS and CDR2 SASEGT. The trim removed 10 bases at V and 7 bases at J, leaving 6 bases unmatched. The CDR3 is 13 residues long. This CDR3 is CATNRDRNSPLHF. CDR3 nucleotides: TGTGCCACCAACCGGGACAGGAATTCACCCCTCCACTTT.

The sample holds many counts of this clonotype. V usage is TRBV3-1 and J usage is TRBJ2-2; 7 nucleotides align to TRBD1. With V trimmed by 6 bases and J by 4 bases, 14 bases remained unmatched. The CDR3 extends over 17 amino acids. Looked up from germline, CDR1 is LGHDT and CDR2 is YNNKEL (reference sequence). The CDR3 nucleotides are TGTGCCAGCAGTCCCACCGCCGGGACAGCATCCACCGGGGAGCTGTTTTTT. Protein sequence: CASSPTAGTASTGELFF.

By sample fraction, this clonotype is medium-sized. V gene TRBV28 combines with J gene TRBJ2-7, with 11 bases aligning to TRBD1. Trimming took 5 bases from V and 6 from J; bases not matched to a gene: 6. The CDR3 covers 14 residues. The germline V gene encodes CDR1 MDHEN and CDR2 SYDVKM. The CDR3 here is CASSPGTGGGEQYF. CDR3 sequence (DNA): TGTGCCAGCAGTCCCGGGACAGGGGGTGGCGAGCAGTACTTC.

Relative to its sample, this clonotype is large. The chain uses TRBV20-1 and TRBJ2-7; weak D call: TRBD2 (6 bases). The V and J ends lost 3 bases and 7 bases respectively, with 13 bases between them. Germline-derived CDR1 and CDR2 are DFQATT and SNEGSKA (reference sequence). This CDR3 has 12 residues. The CDR3 spells CSASQGAGEQYF. The CDR3 region has the DNA TGCAGTGCTAGTCAAGGGGCGGGGGAGCAGTACTTC.

By its share, this clonotype is medium-sized (0.01 to 0.1%). The V and J genes are TRBV6-1 and TRBJ2-3; 10 positions match TRBD2. J gave up 3 bases and V 2 bases, and 8 bases lay outside the gene matches. Germline assignment: CDR1 MNHNS and CDR2 SASEGT. The CDR3 is made up of 17 amino acids. DNA for the CDR3: TGTGCCAGCAGTGAAACTGTAGCGGGGGGAGGTACAGATACGCAGTATTTT. The encoded protein is CASSETVAGGGTDTQYF.

Many counts were recorded for this clonotype. The chain joins TRBV2 to TRBJ2-4, with TRBD1 matching over 8 bases. After removal of 7 bases from V and 0 bases from J, the junction contained 8 bases not matched to a gene. The CDR3 spans 16 residues. Germline V gene lookup returns CDR1 SNHLY and CDR2 FYNNEI. The CDR3 bases are TGTGCCAGCAAGGAGCCCACAGGGGGAGCCAAAAACATTCAGTACTTC. Protein sequence: CASKEPTGGAKNIQYF.

This clonotype was recorded once. V is TRBV30 and J is TRBJ2-2; TRBD1 agrees at 9 bases. This CDR3 contains 16 residues. CDR1 is GTSNPN and CDR2 is SVGIG in the germline V gene (reference sequence). V lost 2 bases and J lost 6; bases outside the gene matches: 10. The CDR3 protein is CAWSSLSGTGPGELFF. CDR3 DNA: TGTGCCTGGAGTTCTCTATCCGGGACAGGGCCCGGGGAGCTGTTTTTT.

Relative to its sample, this clonotype is medium-sized. The chain combines TRBV27 with TRBJ2-7; 8 bases align to TRBD1. The V and J ends lost 2 bases and 4 bases, in that order; junction bases with no gene match: 4. Germline assignment: CDR1 MNHEY and CDR2 SMNVEV (reference sequence). This CDR3 spans 14 amino acids. The CDR3 nucleotides are TGTGCCAGCAGTTTAAAAGGACAGGGATACGAGCAGTACTTC. Protein: CASSLKGQGYEQYF.

This chain links TRBV7-9 with TRBJ2-3, with TRBD2 matching 9 bases. CDR1 is SEHNR, CDR2 FQNEAQ, per germline (reference sequence). The junction had 15 bases not matched to a gene; V was cut back by 5 bases and J by 6 bases. The CDR3 is made up of 17 amino acids. CDR3 sequence: CASSVGGAGGLGDTQYF. CDR3 coding DNA: TGTGCCAGCAGCGTAGGGGGGGCGGGGGGGTTAGGGGATACGCAGTATTTT.

This clonotype is labeled medium-sized. The chain recombines TRBV29-1 with TRBJ2-2; 9 positions match TRBD1. V dropped 6 bases and J dropped 4; count of bases not matched to a gene: 9. Germline lookup yields CDR1 SQVTM and CDR2 ANQGSEA. The CDR3 covers 15 residues. The CDR3: CSVSTGGPSTGELFF. In DNA form, the CDR3 reads TGCAGCGTCTCTACAGGGGGCCCAAGCACCGGGGAGCTGTTTTTT.

On this clonotype: Just one base apart from a much larger clone, this may be a read error. CDR3 sequence: CSVALRDPGEQYF. The CDR3 bases are TGCAGCGTTGCTCTAAGGGATCCGGGCGAGCAGTACTTC. The V call is TRBV29-1, the J call TRBJ2-7; the D is unclear. Trimming cost V 4 bases and J 6 bases, with 16 bases left between them. The CDR3 covers 13 residues. Germline V lookup: CDR1 SQVTM, CDR2 ANQGSEA.

This clonotype qualifies as medium-sized (0.01 to 0.1%). The V call is TRBV20-1, the J call TRBJ1-2; D gene ambiguous. The CDR3 covers 12 residues. V lost 5 bases and J lost 7, with 14 bases in between. Looked up from germline, CDR1 is DFQATT and CDR2 is SNEGSKA (reference sequence). The chain's CDR3 is CSAPEWEGGYTF. The CDR3 nucleotides read TGCAGTGCTCCAGAGTGGGAGGGTGGCTACACCTTC.

Judged by abundance, this clonotype is medium-sized. The V and J genes are TRBV6-2 or TRBV6-3 and TRBJ2-7; no definite D call. This CDR3 comprises 12 residues. V lost 5 bases, J lost 0 bases, and 5 bases lay in between. Germline V gene data show CDR1 as MNHEY and CDR2 as SVGEGT. The CDR3 nucleotides read TGTGCCAGCAGTCAGAGCTCCTACGAGCAGTACTTC. Protein product: CASSQSSYEQYF.

V gene TRBV5-1 combines with J gene TRBJ1-4; D may be TRBD1 (6 bases). Between the trimmed V and J ends, which lost 4 bases and 3 bases, there was a span of 10 bases. The CDR3 sequence is 14 residues long. Per the germline V gene, CDR1 is SGHRS and CDR2 is YFSETQ. The CDR3 reads CASSHGTSNEKLFF. CDR3 nucleotide sequence: TGCGCCAGCAGCCACGGGACATCTAATGAAAAACTGTTTTTT.

This clonotype was detected many times. The rearrangement links TRBV6-1 to TRBJ1-5; D gene ambiguous. This CDR3 has 12 residues. Germline V gene sequence: CDR1 MNHNS, CDR2 SASEGT. Trimming left V 4 bases short and J 7 bases short, with 8 bases between. The CDR3 protein is CASSVEVQPQHF. DNA of the CDR3: TGTGCCAGCAGTGTCGAGGTCCAGCCCCAGCATTTT.